Given below is one T cell receptor (beta chain) in context. Its antigen remains unidentified. No qualities accompany the bases; no much larger clone lies one base away. This sample stems from a study of OX40 agonist ivuxolimab in advanced cancers. In the study overall: Ivuxolimab, which targeted the costimulatory receptor OX40 (CD134), was an agonistic, fully human IgG2 monoclonal antibody. Of the 50 to 55 dose-escalation patients, hepatocellular carcinoma was present in approximately 20, melanoma in approximately 15, renal cell carcinoma in 9 and head and neck cancer in 9. The paper reports the monotherapy dose-escalation portion (N of about 54 patients) of the phase I ivuxolimab trial. Partial responses occurred in three dose-escalation patients: two with cutaneous melanoma and one with hepatocellular carcinoma. Prior anti-PD-1, anti-PD-L1 or anti-CTLA-4 therapy was permitted, and checkpoint inhibitors had been received by around 40% of dose-escalation patients. In the dose-escalation cohort, around four fifths of patients were male, and the mean age was about 55 years, with a range of 23 to 79. Peripheral TCRbeta sequencing aimed to test whether ivuxolimab altered TCR sequence diversity and caused clonal T-cell expansion. Intravenous ivuxolimab was administered to patients every 2 weeks at six dose levels: 0.01, 0.1, 0.3, 1.5, 3 and 10 mg/kg.

The trial excluded patients who had a history of autoimmune disease or who were on systemic immunosuppression. Peripheral blood for TCR sequencing was collected from all dose cohorts at baseline, on cycle 4 day 1, and on cycle 7 day 1. Samples were obtained from an open-label, multicenter, first-in-human phase I dose-escalation trial of ivuxolimab. Adults with locally advanced or metastatic melanoma, renal cell, hepatocellular, or head and neck squamous cell carcinoma were enrolled in the trial. Before TCR sequencing, CD4+ T cells and CD8+ T cells were sorted from peripheral blood as separate populations. What the authors observed across the whole study: In the 0.1-3.0 mg/kg groups, partial responders were among the patients with the lowest normalized peripheral clonal expansion, particularly in CD8+ T cells. Antigen specificity was not determined for the clonally expanded peripheral T cells. Low levels of normalized T-cell clonal expansion were also shown by some nonresponding patients. After ivuxolimab, more expanded clones were found on average in CD8+ T cells than in CD4+ T cells. Clonal expansion of both CD4+ and CD8+ blood T cells was observed from baseline to week 6 at doses 0.1 to 3.0 mg/kg.

Reading the germline V gene (reference sequence) gives CDR1 MNHNY and CDR2 SVGAGI. V drops 6 bases and J drops 0 bases, leaving 6 bases in between. The CDR3, from cysteine to phenylalanine, totals 14 residues. The CDR3 DNA has 42 bases and is translated from base 1. Genomic DNA was isolated from the sorted cells so that the TCRbeta CDR3 region could be sequenced. The immunoSEQ Assay was used to sequence the TCRbeta CDR3 regions. Entries here come from immuneACCESS through TCRdb and include only in-frame sequences with V and J called. Some clones fail to appear in such tables; in the studies checked, an unresolved V gene covers under half of the shortfall, and the cause of the remainder is unknown. The sample table holds 74,000 or so clones, of which about 92% were seen once. Clones ranked in the top ten supply around 2% of the sample.

The chain couples TRBV6-6 to TRBJ2-6, with the D gene not clear enough to name. Sequencing was performed on CD4+ or CD8+ T cells sorted from blood, taken in a trial of the OX40 agonist ivuxolimab. The receptor comes from an adult with an advanced solid tumor such as melanoma, head and neck, liver or kidney cancer. The CDR3 protein: CASRRRSGANVLTF. At the DNA level, the sequence is TGTGCCAGCAGGCGTCGCTCTGGGGCCAACGTCCTGACTTTC.